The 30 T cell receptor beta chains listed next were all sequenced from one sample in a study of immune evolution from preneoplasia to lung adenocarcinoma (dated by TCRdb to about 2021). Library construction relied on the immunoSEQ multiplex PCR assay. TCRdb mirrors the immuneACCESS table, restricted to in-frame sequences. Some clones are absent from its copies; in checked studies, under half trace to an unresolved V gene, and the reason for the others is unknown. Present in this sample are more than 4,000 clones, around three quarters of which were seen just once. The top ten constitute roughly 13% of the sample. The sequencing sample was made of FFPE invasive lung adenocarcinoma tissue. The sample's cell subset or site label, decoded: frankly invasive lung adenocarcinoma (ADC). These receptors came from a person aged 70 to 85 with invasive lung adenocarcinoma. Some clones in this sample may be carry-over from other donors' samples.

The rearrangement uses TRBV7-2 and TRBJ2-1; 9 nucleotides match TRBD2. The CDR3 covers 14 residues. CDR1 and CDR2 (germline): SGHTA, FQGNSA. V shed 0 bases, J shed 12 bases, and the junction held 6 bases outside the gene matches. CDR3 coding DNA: TGTGCCAGCAGCTTAGCCGGGGTAGCGGGAGTGCAGTTCTTC. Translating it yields CASSLAGVAGVQFF.

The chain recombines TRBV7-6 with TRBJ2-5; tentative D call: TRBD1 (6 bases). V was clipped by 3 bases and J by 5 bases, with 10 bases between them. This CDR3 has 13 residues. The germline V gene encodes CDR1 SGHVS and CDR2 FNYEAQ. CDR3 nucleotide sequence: TGTGCCAGCAGCTTTGGCAGGGGTGAGACCCAGTACTTC. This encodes CASSFGRGETQYF.

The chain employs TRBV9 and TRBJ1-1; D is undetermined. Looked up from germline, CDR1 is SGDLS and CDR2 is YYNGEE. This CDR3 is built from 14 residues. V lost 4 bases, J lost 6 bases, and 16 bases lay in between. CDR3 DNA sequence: TGTGCCAGCAGCCCCTCGACCCGTGGAGCTGAAGCTTTCTTT. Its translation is CASSPSTRGAEAFF.

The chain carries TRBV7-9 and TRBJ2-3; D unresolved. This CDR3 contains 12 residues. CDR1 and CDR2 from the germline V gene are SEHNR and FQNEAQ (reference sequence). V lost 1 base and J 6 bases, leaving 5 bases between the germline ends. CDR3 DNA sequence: TGTGCCAGCAGCTTAGGGGATGATACGCAGTATTTT. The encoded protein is CASSLGDDTQYF.

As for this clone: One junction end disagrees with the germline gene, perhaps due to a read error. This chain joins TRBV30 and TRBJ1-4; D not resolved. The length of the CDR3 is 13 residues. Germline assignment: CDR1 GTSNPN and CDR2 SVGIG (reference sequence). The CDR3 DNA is TGTGCCTTCTGGACCGAGAGTAGGGAAAAACCGTTTTTT. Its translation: CAFWTESREKPFF.

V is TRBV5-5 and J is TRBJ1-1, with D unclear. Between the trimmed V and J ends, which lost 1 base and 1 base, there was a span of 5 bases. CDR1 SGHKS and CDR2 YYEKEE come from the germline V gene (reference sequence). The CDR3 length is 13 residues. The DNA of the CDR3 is TGTGCCAGCAGCTTGAAGGGGAACACTGAAGCTTTCTTT. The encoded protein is CASSLKGNTEAFF.

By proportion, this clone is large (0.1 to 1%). The CDR3 reads CASSLGLARSYEQYF. CDR3 nucleotides: TGTGCCAGCAGCTTAGGCCTAGCTCGATCCTACGAGCAGTACTTC. The chain combines TRBV7-8 with TRBJ2-7; tentatively, D is TRBD2 (5 bases). V lost 1 base, J lost 1 base, and 11 bases lay in between. The CDR3 extends over 15 amino acids. Germline V gene lookup returns CDR1 SGHVS and CDR2 FQNEAQ. Full variable domain (rest looked up from reference TRBV7-8 and TRBJ2-7): GAGVSQSPRYKVAKRGQDVALRCDPISGHVSLFWYQQALGQGPEFLTYFQNEAQLDKSGLPSDRFFAERPEGSVSTLKIQRTQQEDSAVYLCASSLGLARSYEQYFGPGTRLTVT.

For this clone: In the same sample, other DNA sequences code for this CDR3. CDR3 in DNA: TGTGCCAGCAGCGTAACCCCCCGGGGACAAGAGACCCAGTACTTC. As protein: CASSVTPRGQETQYF. The chain has TRBV9 and TRBJ2-5, with D possibly matching TRBD2 (5 bases). There are 15 residues in the CDR3. Deletions cut 1 base from V and 2 bases from J, with 12 bases between. The germline gives CDR1 SGDLS, CDR2 YYNGEE.

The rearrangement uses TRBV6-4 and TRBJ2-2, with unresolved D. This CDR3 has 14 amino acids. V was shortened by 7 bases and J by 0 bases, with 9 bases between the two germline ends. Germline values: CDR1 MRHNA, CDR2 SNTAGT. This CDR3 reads CASKLAANTGELFF. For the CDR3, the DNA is TGTGCCAGCAAGCTGGCGGCGAACACCGGGGAGCTGTTTTTT.

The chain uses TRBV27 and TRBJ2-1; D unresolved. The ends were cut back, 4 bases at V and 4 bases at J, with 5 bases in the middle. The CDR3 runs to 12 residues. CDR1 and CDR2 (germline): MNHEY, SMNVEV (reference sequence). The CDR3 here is CASSSTYNEQFF. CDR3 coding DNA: TGTGCCAGCAGTTCGACTTACAATGAGCAGTTCTTC.

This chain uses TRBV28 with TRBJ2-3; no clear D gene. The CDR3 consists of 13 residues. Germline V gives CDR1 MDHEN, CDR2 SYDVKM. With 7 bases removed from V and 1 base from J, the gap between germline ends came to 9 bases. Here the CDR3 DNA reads TGTGCCAGCAAACTCCCCGGCACAGATACGCAGTATTTT. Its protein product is CASKLPGTDTQYF.

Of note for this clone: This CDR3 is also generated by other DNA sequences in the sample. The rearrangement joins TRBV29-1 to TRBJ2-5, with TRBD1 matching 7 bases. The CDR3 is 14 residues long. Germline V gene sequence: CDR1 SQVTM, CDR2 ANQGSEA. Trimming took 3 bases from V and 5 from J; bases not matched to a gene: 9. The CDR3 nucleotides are TGCAGCGTTGATGGGCAGGGGGTGATGGAGACCCAGTACTTC. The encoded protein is CSVDGQGVMETQYF. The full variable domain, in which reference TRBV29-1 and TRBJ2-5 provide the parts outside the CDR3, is SAVISQKPSRDICQRGTSLTIQCQVDSQVTMMFWYRQQPGQSLTLIATANQGSEATYESGFVIDKFPISRPNLTFSTLTVSNMSPEDSSIYLCSVDGQGVMETQYFGPGTRLLVL.

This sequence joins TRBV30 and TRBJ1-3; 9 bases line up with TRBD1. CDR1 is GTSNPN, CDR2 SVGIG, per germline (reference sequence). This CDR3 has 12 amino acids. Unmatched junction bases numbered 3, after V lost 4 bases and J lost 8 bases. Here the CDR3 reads CAWKGQGYTIYF. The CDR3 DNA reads TGTGCCTGGAAGGGACAGGGTTACACCATATATTTT.

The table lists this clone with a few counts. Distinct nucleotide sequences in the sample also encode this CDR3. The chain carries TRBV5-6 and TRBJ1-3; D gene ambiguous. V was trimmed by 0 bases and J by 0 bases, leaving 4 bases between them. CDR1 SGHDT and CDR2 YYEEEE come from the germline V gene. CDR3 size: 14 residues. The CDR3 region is CASSLVGSGNTIYF. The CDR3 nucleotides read TGTGCCAGCAGCTTGGTTGGCTCTGGAAACACCATATATTTT. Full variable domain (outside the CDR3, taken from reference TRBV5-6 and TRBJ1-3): DAGVTQSPTHLIKTRGQQVTLRCSPKSGHDTVSWYQQALGQGPQFIFQYYEEEERQRGNFPDRFSGHQFPNYSSELNVNALLLGDSALYLCASSLVGSGNTIYFGEGSWLTVV.

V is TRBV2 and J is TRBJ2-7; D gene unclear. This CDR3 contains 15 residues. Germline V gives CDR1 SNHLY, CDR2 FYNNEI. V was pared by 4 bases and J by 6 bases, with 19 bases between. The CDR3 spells CASSVASYRKPEQYF. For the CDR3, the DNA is TGTGCCAGCAGTGTCGCAAGTTACCGGAAGCCCGAGCAGTACTTC.

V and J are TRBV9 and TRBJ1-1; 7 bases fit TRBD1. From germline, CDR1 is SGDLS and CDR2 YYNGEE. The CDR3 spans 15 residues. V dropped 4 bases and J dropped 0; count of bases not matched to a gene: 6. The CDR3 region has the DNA TGTGCCAGCAGCCCCGGACAGGAGATGAACACTGAAGCTTTCTTT. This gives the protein CASSPGQEMNTEAFF.

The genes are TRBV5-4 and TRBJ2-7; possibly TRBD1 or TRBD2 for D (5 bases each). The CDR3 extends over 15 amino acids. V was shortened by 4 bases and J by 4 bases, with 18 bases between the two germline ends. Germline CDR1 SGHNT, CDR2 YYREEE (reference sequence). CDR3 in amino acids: CASSPAGTVRYEQYF. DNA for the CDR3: TGTGCCAGCAGCCCAGCCGGGACCGTTCGTTACGAGCAGTACTTC. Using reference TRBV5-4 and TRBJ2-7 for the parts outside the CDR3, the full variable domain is ETGVTQSPTHLIKTRGQQVTLRCSSQSGHNTVSWYQQALGQGPQFIFQYYREEENGRGNFPPRFSGLQFPNYSSELNVNALELDDSALYLCASSPAGTVRYEQYFGPGTRLTVT.

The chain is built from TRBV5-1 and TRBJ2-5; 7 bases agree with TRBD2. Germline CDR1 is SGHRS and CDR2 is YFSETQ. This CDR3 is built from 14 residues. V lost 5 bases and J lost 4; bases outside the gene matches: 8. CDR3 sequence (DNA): TGCGCCAGCAGAAGGTGGGGCGGGGGAGAGACCCAGTACTTC. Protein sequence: CASRRWGGGETQYF. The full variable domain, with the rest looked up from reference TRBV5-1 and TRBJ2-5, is KAGVTQTPRYLIKTRGQQVTLSCSPISGHRSVSWYQQTPGQGLQFLFEYFSETQRNKGNFPGRFSGRQFSNSRSEMNVSTLELGDSALYLCASRRWGGGETQYFGPGTRLLVL.

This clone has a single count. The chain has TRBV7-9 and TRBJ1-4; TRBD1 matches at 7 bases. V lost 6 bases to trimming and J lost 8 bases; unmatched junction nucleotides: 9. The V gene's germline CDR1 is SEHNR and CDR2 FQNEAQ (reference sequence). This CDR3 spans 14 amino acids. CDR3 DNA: TGTGCCAGCAGTCAGTACAGGGGAGGGGAAAAACTGTTTTTT. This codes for CASSQYRGGEKLFF.

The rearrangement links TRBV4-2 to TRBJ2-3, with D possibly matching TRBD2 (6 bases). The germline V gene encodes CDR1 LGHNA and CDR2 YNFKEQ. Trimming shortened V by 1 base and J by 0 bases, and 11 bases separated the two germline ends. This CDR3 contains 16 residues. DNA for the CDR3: TGTGCCAGCAGCCAAGGGCGGGACCTTAGCACAGATACGCAGTATTTT. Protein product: CASSQGRDLSTDTQYF.

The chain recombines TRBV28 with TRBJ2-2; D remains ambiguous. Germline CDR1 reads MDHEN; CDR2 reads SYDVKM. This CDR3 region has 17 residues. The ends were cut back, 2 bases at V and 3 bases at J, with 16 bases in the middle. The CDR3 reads CASSLRLAAVYTGELFF. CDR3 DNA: TGTGCCAGCAGTTTAAGGCTCGCTGCTGTATACACCGGGGAGCTGTTTTTT.

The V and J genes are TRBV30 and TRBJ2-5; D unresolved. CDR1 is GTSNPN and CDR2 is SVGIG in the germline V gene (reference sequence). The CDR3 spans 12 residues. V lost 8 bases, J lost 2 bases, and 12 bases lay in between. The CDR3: CALSNLQETQYF. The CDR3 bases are TGTGCCCTCTCAAACCTACAAGAGACCCAGTACTTC.

CDR3 sequence (DNA): TGTGCCAGCACCGATGGACCCGGGGCAGCGAGCCGTGAAGCTTTCTTT. Its translation: CASTDGPGAASREAFF. The chain links TRBV5-6 to TRBJ1-1; D is possibly TRBD1 (5 bases). The CDR3 has 16 residues. The V gene lost 6 bases and the J gene lost 7 bases, with 25 bases spanning the gap. Germline V CDR1 and CDR2: SGHDT, YYEEEE.

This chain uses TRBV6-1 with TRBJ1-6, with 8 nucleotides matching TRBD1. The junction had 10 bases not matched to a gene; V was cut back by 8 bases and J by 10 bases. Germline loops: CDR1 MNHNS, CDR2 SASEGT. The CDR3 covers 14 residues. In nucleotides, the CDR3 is TGTGCCAGCCAGCGGGGCAGGGGGCAGTCACCCCTCCACTTT. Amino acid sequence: CASQRGRGQSPLHF.

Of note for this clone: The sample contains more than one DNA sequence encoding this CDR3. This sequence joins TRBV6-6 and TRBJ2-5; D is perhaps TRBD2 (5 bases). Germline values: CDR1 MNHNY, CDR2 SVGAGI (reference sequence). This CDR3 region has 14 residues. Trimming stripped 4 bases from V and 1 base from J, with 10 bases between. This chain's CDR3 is CASSLRELQETQYF. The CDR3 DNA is TGTGCCAGCAGTTTACGGGAACTCCAAGAGACCCAGTACTTC.

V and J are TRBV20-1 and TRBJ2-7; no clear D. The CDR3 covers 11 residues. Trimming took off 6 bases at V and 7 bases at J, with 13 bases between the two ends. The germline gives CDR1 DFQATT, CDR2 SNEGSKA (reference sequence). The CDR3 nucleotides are TGCAGTGCCGAAGAGAGTTGGGAGCAGTACTTC. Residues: CSAEESWEQYF.

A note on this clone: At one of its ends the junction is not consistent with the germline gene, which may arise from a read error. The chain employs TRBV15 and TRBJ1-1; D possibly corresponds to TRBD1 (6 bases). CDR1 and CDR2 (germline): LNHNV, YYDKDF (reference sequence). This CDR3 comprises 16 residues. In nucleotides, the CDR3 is TGTGCCACCAGCAGAGGAGGGGGGATGGGGAACACTGAAGCTTCCTTT. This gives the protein CATSRGGGMGNTEASF.

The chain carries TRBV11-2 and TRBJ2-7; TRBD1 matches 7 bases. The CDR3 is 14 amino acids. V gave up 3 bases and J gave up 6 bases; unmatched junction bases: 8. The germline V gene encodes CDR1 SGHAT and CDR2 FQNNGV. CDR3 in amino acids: CASSFTGAQGEQYF. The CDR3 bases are TGTGCCAGCAGCTTTACAGGGGCCCAGGGCGAGCAGTACTTC. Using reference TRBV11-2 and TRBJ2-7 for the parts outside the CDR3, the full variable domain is EAGVAQSPRYKIIEKRQSVAFWCNPISGHATLYWYQQILGQGPKLLIQFQNNGVVDDSQLPKDRFSAERLKGVDSTLKIQPAKLEDSAVYLCASSFTGAQGEQYFGPGTRLTVT.

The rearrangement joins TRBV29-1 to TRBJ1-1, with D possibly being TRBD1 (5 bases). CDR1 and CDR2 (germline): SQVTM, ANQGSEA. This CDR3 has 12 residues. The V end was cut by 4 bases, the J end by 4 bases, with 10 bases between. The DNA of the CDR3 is TGCAGCGTTGGGGGCGCTGGCACTGAAGCTTTCTTT. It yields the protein CSVGGAGTEAFF.

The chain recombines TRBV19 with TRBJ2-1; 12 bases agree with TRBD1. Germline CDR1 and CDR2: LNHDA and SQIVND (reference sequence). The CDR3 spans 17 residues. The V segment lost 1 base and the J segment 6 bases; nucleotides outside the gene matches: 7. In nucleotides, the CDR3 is TGTGCCAGTAGTATAGCGTCAGGGGGACAGGGGGCCAATGAGCAGTTCTTC. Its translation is CASSIASGGQGANEQFF.